These 3 T cell receptor beta chains share one sample of origin, sequenced in a study of T cells in Graves' hyperthyroidism and ophthalmopathy. RNA transcripts were the template for amplifying TCR beta CDR3 regions. During a first-round RT-PCR of the TCR CDR3, the HTBI primer set was used. TCRdb re-called the multiplex PCR reads through MiXCR, storing one row per CDR3 protein. The sample carries some 500,000 distinct CDR3 sequences, roughly an eighth recorded once. The sequencing input was blood. The source of these receptors is a woman under 30 with Graves' hyperthyroidism.

This clonotype came up a few times. This sequence may be a read error, since a much larger clone differs from it by one base. The chain joins TRBV7-3 to TRBJ1-1, with D possibly TRBD1 on 5 matching bases. The CDR3 covers 15 residues. The V gene's germline CDR1 is SGHTA and CDR2 FQGTGA. CDR3 residues: CTSSLEGDWNTEAFF. Here the CDR3 DNA reads TGTACCAGCAGCTTAGAAGGGGATTGGAACACTGAAGCTTTCTTT.

This clonotype was counted many times. CDR3 DNA sequence: TGTGCCAGCAGCGTAGGGGGGCTGGGAGCGAATAATTCACCCCTCCACTTT. Translated, it gives CASSVGGLGANNSPLHF. The chain links TRBV9 to TRBJ1-6, with D tentatively TRBD1 (6 bases). Germline V CDR1 and CDR2: SGDLS, YYNGEE. V was clipped by 0 bases and J by 5 bases, with 15 bases between them. There are 17 residues in the CDR3.

CDR3 residues: CASSPIDSSETQYF. The DNA of the CDR3 is TGTGCCAGCAGTCCAATCGACAGTAGCGAGACCCAGTACTTC. J is TRBJ2-5 and V is TRBV27; D is perhaps TRBD1 (5 bases). The CDR3 covers 14 residues. CDR1 is MNHEY and CDR2 is SMNVEV in the germline V gene (reference sequence). V was trimmed by 5 bases and J by 5 bases, leaving 15 bases between them.